The 20 T cell receptor beta chains given below trace back to one sample, sequenced in a study of OX40 agonist ivuxolimab in advanced cancers. Clones were sequenced by immunoSEQ multiplex PCR, and TCRdb holds only the in-frame ones, with some missing. Among some 22,000 clones listed, about 89% were seen once. Sequenced here: CD4+ or CD8+ T cells sorted from blood, sampled in a trial of the OX40 agonist ivuxolimab. These receptors all stem from an adult with an advanced solid tumor such as melanoma, head and neck, liver or kidney cancer.

Judged by abundance, this clone is medium-sized. The V gene is TRBV11-2, the J gene TRBJ1-1; 7 bases are shared with TRBD1. Trimming at V came to 2 bases and at J to 1 base, leaving 7 bases not matched to a gene. Germline assignment: CDR1 SGHAT and CDR2 FQNNGV. The CDR3 is made up of 16 amino acids. CDR3: CASSLHPTGTNTEAFF. Written as DNA, the CDR3 is TGTGCCAGCAGCTTACACCCGACAGGGACGAACACTGAAGCTTTCTTT.

V and J are TRBV4-3 and TRBJ2-2; possible D gene TRBD2, 5 bases. V dropped 1 base and J dropped 4 bases, with 7 bases sitting between them. The CDR3 length is 14 residues. From germline, CDR1 is LGHNA and CDR2 YSLEER. DNA for the CDR3: TGCGCCAGCAGCCAAGGGGCGGGCACCGGGGAGCTGTTTTTT. The encoded protein is CASSQGAGTGELFF.

The chain recombines TRBV7-8 with TRBJ2-3; 7 bases agree with TRBD2. This CDR3 contains 15 residues. Germline V lookup: CDR1 SGHVS, CDR2 FQNEAQ. Trimming removed 5 bases from V and 2 bases from J; junction bases left unmatched: 7. The CDR3 region has the DNA TGTGCCAGCAGCCTCACAGCGGGGACCACAGATACGCAGTATTTT. Translating gives CASSLTAGTTDTQYF.

A word on this clone: This same CDR3 is encoded by further DNA sequences in the sample. V is TRBV21-1 and J is TRBJ2-7; TRBD1 is taken as the D call from the table, unchecked against the DNA. TRBV21-1 is assigned pseudogene status. The CDR3 runs 14 residues. The CDR3 loop reads CASSKKQGVHEQYF. The CDR3 DNA follows: TGTGCCAGCAGCAAAAAACAGGGAGTCCACGAGCAGTACTTC.

This chain joins TRBV4-1 and TRBJ1-2; D possibly corresponds to TRBD1 (6 bases). Trimming stripped 0 bases from V and 8 bases from J, with 10 bases between. The CDR3 is 13 amino acids. Germline CDR1 MGHRA, CDR2 YSYEKL. CDR3 in DNA: TGCGCCAGCAGCCAAGAGGGGGCGGGGGGCTACACCTTC. Its translation: CASSQEGAGGYTF.

The chain is built from TRBV25-1 and TRBJ2-5; 10 nucleotides line up with TRBD2. The CDR3 has 15 amino acids. In germline, CDR1 is MGHDK, CDR2 SYGVNS. The J segment lost 0 bases and the V segment lost 2 bases, leaving 0 bases of the junction unmatched. CDR3 nucleotide sequence: TGTGCCAGCAGTGAACTAGCGGGGGACCAAGAGACCCAGTACTTC. Protein sequence: CASSELAGDQETQYF.

This chain links TRBV5-7 with TRBJ1-1; 8 bases fit TRBD1. TRBV5-7 is flagged as an ORF with uncertain function. V was clipped by 4 bases and J by 2 bases; unmatched bases: 4. This CDR3 is built from 14 residues. This CDR3 is CASSLDRANTEAFF. The CDR3 nucleotides are TGTGCCAGCAGCCTGGACAGGGCAAACACTGAAGCTTTCTTT.

The J gene is TRBJ2-1, the V gene TRBV29-1; either TRBD1 or TRBD2 may fit D (5 bases each). Trimming left V 1 base short and J 3 bases short, with 16 bases between. Germline CDR1 SQVTM, CDR2 ANQGSEA. This CDR3 region has 16 residues. The CDR3 nucleotides read TGCAGCGTTGAAGGGGGACCTGCTATTGACTACAATGAGCAGTTCTTC. Amino acids: CSVEGGPAIDYNEQFF.

The chain carries TRBV2 and TRBJ1-1, with a tentative D call TRBD1 (6 bases). CDR1 and CDR2 (germline): SNHLY, FYNNEI. Deletions cut 4 bases from V and 0 bases from J, with 12 bases between. The CDR3 extends over 15 amino acids. CDR3 DNA: TGTGCCAGCAGTGCGCGACAGGCTATGAACACTGAAGCTTTCTTT. This sequence encodes CASSARQAMNTEAFF.

The V call is TRBV7-9, the J call TRBJ1-1; TRBD1 matches 7 bases. Trimming cost V 1 base and J 2 bases; bases outside gene matches: 10. Germline assignment: CDR1 SEHNR and CDR2 FQNEAQ (reference sequence). CDR3 length equals 17 residues. The CDR3, as DNA: TGTGCCAGCAGCTTAGACAGTTGGCAGGGGGGTAACACTGAAGCTTTCTTT. It translates to CASSLDSWQGGNTEAFF.

The chain joins TRBV4-3 to TRBJ2-1; 7 bases align to TRBD2. V lost 0 bases and J lost 1; bases outside the gene matches: 3. The CDR3 loop spans 16 amino acids. The germline V gene encodes CDR1 LGHNA and CDR2 YSLEER. The DNA of the CDR3 is TGCGCCAGCAGCCAAGATTGGGGGGGGTCCTACAATGAGCAGTTCTTC. Its translation: CASSQDWGGSYNEQFF.

This rearrangement joins TRBV4-1 to TRBJ2-3; 8 bases are shared with TRBD2. V lost 1 base and J lost 2; bases outside the gene matches: 17. The germline gives CDR1 MGHRA, CDR2 YSYEKL. The CDR3 contains 20 residues. The CDR3 region is CASSQVPGGPYQLSTDTQYF. In nucleotides, the CDR3 is TGCGCCAGCAGCCAAGTTCCGGGGGGGCCCTACCAACTTTCCACAGATACGCAGTATTTT.

This sequence joins TRBV7-9 and TRBJ2-5; D not resolved. Germline-derived CDR1 and CDR2 are SEHNR and FQNEAQ (reference sequence). The CDR3 runs 16 residues. V was clipped by 1 base and J by 5 bases, with 17 bases between them. In nucleotides, the CDR3 is TGTGCCAGCAGCTTAGAGTCGGGCAGGCTGAGGGAGACCCAGTACTTC. Translating gives CASSLESGRLRETQYF.

The rearrangement links TRBV10-3 to TRBJ1-1; 12 nucleotides match TRBD1. V gave up 5 bases and J gave up 7 bases; unmatched junction bases: 8. CDR1 and CDR2 from the germline V gene are ENHRY and SYGVKD. This CDR3 region has 15 residues. Written as DNA, the CDR3 is TGTGCCATCAGTTCTCCGGGACAGGGGGCTCGTGAAGCTTTCTTT. It translates to CAISSPGQGAREAFF.

The J gene is TRBJ2-2, the V gene TRBV29-1; 8 nucleotides match TRBD1. V trimming: 7 bases; J trimming: 4 bases; junction bases outside the gene matches: 5. In germline, CDR1 is SQVTM, CDR2 ANQGSEA. The CDR3 has 13 residues. The CDR3 bases are TGCAGCGCGGACAGGGTCGGCACCGGGGAGCTGTTTTTT. Its translation is CSADRVGTGELFF.

The genes are TRBV6-5 and TRBJ2-1; D could derive from TRBD1 or TRBD2 (5 bases each). Trimming removed 6 bases at V and 8 bases at J, with 17 bases between. This CDR3 has 14 residues. CDR1 and CDR2 from the germline V gene are MNHEY and SVGAGI. The CDR3 region has the DNA TGTGCCAGCAGAATTCCGGGACCCGGGGATGAGCAGTTCTTC. This translates into CASRIPGPGDEQFF.

The genes are TRBV5-1 and TRBJ1-1; no clear D. The germline CDR1 and CDR2 sequences are SGHRS and YFSETQ. The V gene lost 1 base and the J gene lost 1 base, with 11 bases spanning the gap. The CDR3 totals 15 residues. The CDR3 is CASSLSEKGNTEAFF. CDR3 nucleotides: TGCGCCAGCAGCTTGTCCGAAAAAGGGAACACTGAAGCTTTCTTT.

The chain carries TRBV30 and TRBJ2-5; D uncertain. The J call may be wrong; the DNA end is better matched by TRBJ2-7. The CDR3 length is 11 residues. Germline V gives CDR1 GTSNPN, CDR2 SVGIG (reference sequence). This CDR3 is CAWGYSYEQYF. The CDR3 DNA sequence: TGTGCCTGGGGCTACAGCTACGAGCAGTACTTC.

The chain joins TRBV5-1 to TRBJ1-2, with TRBD1 matching 9 bases. Germline V gene sequence: CDR1 SGHRS, CDR2 YFSETQ. V was pared by 4 bases and J by 3 bases, with 10 bases of the junction left unmatched. This CDR3 has 16 residues. CDR3 in amino acids: CASSPVQGAGDYGYTF. For the CDR3, the DNA is TGCGCCAGCAGCCCTGTACAGGGGGCGGGCGACTATGGCTACACCTTC. The variable domain in full, with the rest retrieved from reference TRBV5-1 and TRBJ1-2, is KAGVTQTPRYLIKTRGQQVTLSCSPISGHRSVSWYQQTPGQGLQFLFEYFSETQRNKGNFPGRFSGRQFSNSRSEMNVSTLELGDSALYLCASSPVQGAGDYGYTFGSGTRLTVV.

The V gene is TRBV15, the J gene TRBJ2-2; D unresolved. V lost 5 bases, J lost 4 bases, and 14 bases lay in between. The CDR3 runs to 15 residues. Germline lookup yields CDR1 LNHNV and CDR2 YYDKDF (reference sequence). The DNA for the CDR3 is TGTGCCACCAGCCCGAGTCTCCTCTCCACCGGGGAGCTGTTTTTT. As protein: CATSPSLLSTGELFF.